Listed below are T cell receptor beta chains from one sample, sequenced in a study of blood T cell repertoires in COVID-19. Sequenced by immunoSEQ multiplex PCR; TCRdb stores in-frame clones only, minus some. The sample yields around 280,000 clones, roughly 91% seen once. The sequenced sample was peripheral blood. These receptors originate from a woman between 25 and 40 years old with COVID-19, enrolled during active disease. CDR3s leave out the opening cysteine and the closing phenylalanine or tryptophan. Fields, in order: V gene, clone size, CDR3 length, CDR3 protein. The size entry is marked missing in some rows and otherwise reads once, few, many or a size class.

v_call: TRBV11-2; clone_size: once; cdr3_length: 14; cdr3_aa: ASSLWLNSENTEAF
v_call: TRBV14; clone_size: NA; cdr3_length: 11; cdr3_aa: ASSQASKETQY
v_call: TRBV5-1; clone_size: few; cdr3_length: 17; cdr3_aa: ASSAEMGQGSSGANVLT
v_call: TRBV18; clone_size: NA; cdr3_length: 14; cdr3_aa: ASSPGTGNYNSPLH
v_call: TRBV6-2/TRBV6-3; clone_size: NA; cdr3_length: 13; cdr3_aa: ASSYGGSLNTEAF
v_call: TRBV6-5; clone_size: NA; cdr3_length: 13; cdr3_aa: ASSYPTGSSYEQY
v_call: TRBV5-4; clone_size: NA; cdr3_length: 12; cdr3_aa: ASSQGDSTGELF
v_call: TRBV19; clone_size: once; cdr3_length: 13; cdr3_aa: ASRSVSWSGYGYT
v_call: TRBV7-9; clone_size: NA; cdr3_length: 14; cdr3_aa: ASSPKGGGNLNEQF
v_call: TRBV5-4; clone_size: NA; cdr3_length: 18; cdr3_aa: ASSTGIASGGAWNTGELF
v_call: TRBV4-1; clone_size: NA; cdr3_length: 14; cdr3_aa: ASSQGPGQYNSPLH
v_call: TRBV25-1; clone_size: few; cdr3_length: 13; cdr3_aa: ASSGWGRGYTEAF
v_call: TRBV4-1; clone_size: few; cdr3_length: 12; cdr3_aa: ASSQGNRNTEAF
v_call: TRBV6-4; clone_size: once; cdr3_length: 11; cdr3_aa: ASSVGTRDTQY
v_call: TRBV15; clone_size: NA; cdr3_length: 13; cdr3_aa: ATSRGLGAGDTQY
v_call: TRBV7-2; clone_size: few; cdr3_length: 12; cdr3_aa: ASSRGGGTDTQY
v_call: TRBV5-1; clone_size: NA; cdr3_length: 13; cdr3_aa: ASSLADYLGETQY
v_call: TRBV11-2; clone_size: once; cdr3_length: 12; cdr3_aa: ASALRVGYTEAF
v_call: TRBV23-1; clone_size: NA; cdr3_length: 21; cdr3_aa: ASSQSGREVAGVTMPDVLSAY
v_call: TRBV10-3; clone_size: NA; cdr3_length: 14; cdr3_aa: AISESAGIGNQPQH
v_call: TRBV5-4; clone_size: few; cdr3_length: 14; cdr3_aa: ASSLEGTLVAYEQY
v_call: TRBV28; clone_size: few; cdr3_length: 11; cdr3_aa: ASSSAGFNEQF